Below, 27 T cell receptor beta chains from the same sample are listed, as sequenced in a study of memory CD4+ T cells and cytomegalovirus serostatus. Repertoires were generated with immunoSEQ multiplex PCR, while TCRdb's copy carries only in-frame clones and drops some. Found here are 50,000 to 70,000 clones, less than 80% of them singletons; the top ten hold 0.82%. Single viable CD3+CD4+CD8-CD45RO+ cells were sorted as the memory CD4+ T cells. Sequencing was done on a sample of memory CD4+ T cells from blood. Every receptor here comes from an adult in good health and CMV-seronegative.

V is TRBV28 and J is TRBJ2-7, with 7 bases identical to TRBD2. From germline, CDR1 is MDHEN and CDR2 SYDVKM. V shed 4 bases, J shed 5 bases, and the junction held 8 bases outside the gene matches. There are 14 residues in the CDR3. The CDR3 reads CASSSLGGSDEQYF. The CDR3 DNA sequence: TGTGCCAGCAGTTCGCTAGGCGGGAGTGACGAGCAGTACTTC.

This chain links TRBV7-9 with TRBJ1-1; no firm D call. Trimming took 5 bases from V and 11 from J, leaving 15 bases between them. Germline CDR1 and CDR2: SEHNR and FQNEAQ (reference sequence). The CDR3 sequence is 12 residues long. The chain's CDR3 is CASSRGSGRAFF. The CDR3 DNA follows: TGTGCCAGCAGCCGGGGTTCGGGGAGGGCTTTCTTT.

This clone was seen a few times. V is TRBV11-2 and J is TRBJ2-4, with 7 nucleotides matching TRBD1. V lost 4 bases, J lost 6 bases, and 18 bases stayed unmatched. Germline CDR1 and CDR2: SGHAT and FQNNGV. The CDR3 runs 18 residues. CDR3 protein: CASSSWQGDREGANIQYF. DNA for the CDR3: TGTGCCAGCAGCTCTTGGCAGGGAGACAGGGAAGGTGCAAACATTCAGTACTTC. Full variable domain (outside the CDR3, taken from reference TRBV11-2 and TRBJ2-4): EAGVAQSPRYKIIEKRQSVAFWCNPISGHATLYWYQQILGQGPKLLIQFQNNGVVDDSQLPKDRFSAERLKGVDSTLKIQPAKLEDSAVYLCASSSWQGDREGANIQYFGAGTRLSVL.

This clone was observed a handful of times. The V call is TRBV19, the J call TRBJ1-4, with 8 bases matching TRBD1. Germline V CDR1 and CDR2: LNHDA, SQIVND (reference sequence). This CDR3 has 16 residues. The ends lost 8 bases at V and 4 bases at J; junction bases unmatched: 12. Here the CDR3 reads CASSYGRDRINEKLFF. The DNA of the CDR3 is TGTGCCAGTTCCTACGGAAGGGACAGGATTAATGAAAAACTGTTTTTT.

The V gene is TRBV2, the J gene TRBJ1-1; no firm D call. Germline V gene data show CDR1 as SNHLY and CDR2 as FYNNEI. The CDR3 is 15 residues long. Trimming shortened V by 2 bases and J by 0 bases, and 10 bases separated the two germline ends. The CDR3 loop reads CASSEPRRLNTEAFF. The CDR3, as DNA: TGTGCCAGCAGTGAACCCCGCAGACTGAACACTGAAGCTTTCTTT.

The chain joins TRBV5-5 to TRBJ1-3; D not resolved. Looked up from germline, CDR1 is SGHKS and CDR2 is YYEKEE (reference sequence). The V gene lost 4 bases and the J gene lost 5 bases, with 13 bases spanning the gap. This CDR3 has 14 amino acids. The CDR3 sequence is CASSPTEVRNTIYF. CDR3 nucleotide sequence: TGTGCCAGCAGCCCGACCGAAGTTCGAAACACCATATATTTT.

This chain joins TRBV7-9 and TRBJ2-5; D unresolved. The CDR3 sequence is 13 residues long. Germline V gene sequence: CDR1 SEHNR, CDR2 FQNEAQ (reference sequence). V dropped 4 bases and J dropped 2 bases, with 8 bases sitting between them. The CDR3 spells CASSSTPQETQYF. CDR3 bases: TGTGCCAGCAGCTCGACACCTCAAGAGACCCAGTACTTC.

The chain uses TRBV2 and TRBJ2-1, with 8 bases aligning to TRBD2. V gave up 6 bases and J gave up 10 bases; unmatched junction bases: 8. CDR1 and CDR2 (germline): SNHLY, FYNNEI. The CDR3 runs to 13 residues. The DNA of the CDR3 is TGTGCCAGCAGCCCAGAGGGCGGGAGGGAGCAGTTCTTC. Amino acids: CASSPEGGREQFF.

The rearrangement joins TRBV19 to TRBJ2-5, with TRBD2 as a possible D gene (7 bases). CDR3 length: 15 amino acids. Germline values: CDR1 LNHDA, CDR2 SQIVND (reference sequence). Trimming cost V 5 bases and J 5 bases, with 18 bases left between them. In nucleotides, the CDR3 is TGTGCCAGTAGTGGACCGGGGGGCAGAGGGGAGACCCAGTACTTC. This translates into CASSGPGGRGETQYF.

This sequence joins TRBV12-1 and TRBJ2-7; TRBD1 reflects the table's D call only, with no check against the DNA. TRBV12-1 is labeled a pseudogene. The CDR3 loop spans 13 amino acids. The CDR3 protein is CASEVGQTYEQYF. In DNA, the CDR3 is TGTGCCAGCGAAGTGGGACAGACATACGAGCAGTACTTC.

The chain uses TRBV5-1 and TRBJ2-1; D possibly uses TRBD1 or TRBD2 (6 bases each). Trimming removed 3 bases at V and 9 bases at J, with 25 bases between. Germline lookup yields CDR1 SGHRS and CDR2 YFSETQ. The CDR3 consists of 17 residues. The CDR3 DNA is TGCGCCAGCAGCTGGGGACCCGGGCTGGGGGGCGGTTCTGAGCAGTTCTTC. Translating gives CASSWGPGLGGGSEQFF.

The J gene is TRBJ1-2, the V gene TRBV28; possibly TRBD1 for D (6 bases). V lost 1 base, J lost 4 bases, and 13 bases lay in between. The CDR3 loop spans 15 amino acids. CDR1 and CDR2 from the germline V gene are MDHEN and SYDVKM. CDR3 residues: CASSLSSGTPYGYTF. The DNA for the CDR3 is TGTGCCAGCAGTTTATCCTCCGGGACACCCTATGGCTACACCTTC.

The chain recombines TRBV5-1 with TRBJ1-1, with 11 bases aligning to TRBD1. This CDR3 is 14 amino acids long. The trim removed 4 bases at V and 6 bases at J, leaving 5 bases unmatched. Germline V gene data show CDR1 as SGHRS and CDR2 as YFSETQ. CDR3 in DNA: TGCGCCAGCAGCATAGGGGACAGGGGGTCTGAAGCTTTCTTT. Encoded protein: CASSIGDRGSEAFF.

This chain joins TRBV11-2 and TRBJ2-1; 8 bases align to TRBD2. Germline trimming cut 0 bases from V and 9 bases from J; bases unmatched to any gene: 10. The CDR3 is 16 amino acids. Germline lookup yields CDR1 SGHAT and CDR2 FQNNGV. CDR3 nucleotide sequence: TGTGCCAGCAGCTTAGATCAAGCGGGAGTTGCCAGTGAGCAGTTCTTC. It codes for CASSLDQAGVASEQFF.

The J gene is TRBJ1-2, the V gene TRBV7-9, with D possibly TRBD1 on 5 matching bases. The V end lost 5 bases, the J end lost 4 bases, and 11 bases lay between the germline ends. The CDR3 is made up of 13 amino acids. Germline lookup yields CDR1 SEHNR and CDR2 FQNEAQ (reference sequence). The CDR3 sequence is CASSPTAFYGYTF. The CDR3 bases are TGTGCCAGCAGCCCGACAGCATTCTATGGCTACACCTTC.

The CDR3 DNA follows: TGTGCCATCAGTCGGGGAAGCGGAATGGGGGAGACCCAGTACTTC. This translates into CAISRGSGMGETQYF. The rearrangement joins TRBV10-3 to TRBJ2-5; tentative D call: TRBD2 (5 bases). CDR1 and CDR2 (germline): ENHRY, SYGVKD. Trimming pared 5 bases from V and 5 bases from J, leaving 18 bases between. CDR3 length: 15 residues.

The chain has TRBV14 and TRBJ2-6, with 11 bases that match TRBD2. Trimming cost V 4 bases and J 12 bases; bases outside gene matches: 14. The CDR3 sequence is 17 residues long. Germline CDR1 and CDR2: SGHDN and FVKESK. The CDR3 here is CASSPEGRLAGFAVLTF. The CDR3 DNA reads TGTGCCAGCAGCCCCGAAGGGAGACTAGCGGGGTTTGCCGTCCTGACTTTC.

The chain has TRBV28 and TRBJ1-5, with D tentatively TRBD1 (6 bases). This CDR3 is 11 amino acids long. The germline CDR1 and CDR2 sequences are MDHEN and SYDVKM. Between the trimmed V and J ends, which lost 3 bases and 11 bases, there was a span of 8 bases. The CDR3 DNA reads TGTGCCAGCAGTTTGGAGGGGGCCCAGCATTTT. Protein sequence: CASSLEGAQHF. Together with reference TRBV28 and TRBJ1-5, the CDR3 gives the full variable domain: DVKVTQSSRYLVKRTGEKVFLECVQDMDHENMFWYRQDPGLGLRLIYFSYDVKMKEKGDIPEGYSVSREKKERFSLILESASTNQTSMYLCASSLEGAQHFGDGTRLSIL.

This chain uses TRBV7-9 with TRBJ2-3; 8 bases agree with TRBD2. The CDR3 runs to 18 residues. After removal of 5 bases from V and 0 bases from J, the junction contained 13 bases not matched to a gene. Germline lookup yields CDR1 SEHNR and CDR2 FQNEAQ (reference sequence). This CDR3 reads CASSPREGAGPSTDTQYF. CDR3 DNA: TGTGCCAGCAGCCCCCGGGAGGGAGCGGGACCGAGCACAGATACGCAGTATTTT.

This sequence joins TRBV2 and TRBJ1-5, with 10 bases that match TRBD1. Germline trimming cut 0 bases from V and 5 bases from J; bases unmatched to any gene: 7. The germline V gene has CDR1 SNHLY and CDR2 FYNNEI. The CDR3 is made up of 17 amino acids. The CDR3: CASSEARQGARYQPQHF. CDR3 nucleotide sequence: TGTGCCAGCAGTGAAGCTAGACAGGGGGCGAGGTATCAGCCCCAGCATTTT.

This sequence joins TRBV4-2 and TRBJ1-2; 12 bases line up with TRBD1. This CDR3 is 16 amino acids long. Trimming cost V 1 base and J 2 bases; bases outside gene matches: 2. Germline CDR1 is LGHNA and CDR2 is YNFKEQ. The CDR3 sequence is CASSQGGTGGNYGYTF. Written as DNA, the CDR3 is TGTGCCAGCAGCCAAGGGGGGACAGGGGGCAACTATGGCTACACCTTC.

The rearrangement joins TRBV7-2 to TRBJ2-7, with a tentative D call TRBD2 (7 bases). The CDR3 is 13 residues long. CDR1 and CDR2 (germline): SGHTA, FQGNSA. V gave up 5 bases and J gave up 6 bases, with 14 bases separating them. The CDR3 reads CASSPPGGLEQYF. For the CDR3, the DNA is TGTGCCAGCAGCCCACCCGGGGGGCTCGAGCAGTACTTC.

The chain couples TRBV6-5 to TRBJ2-1; D gene uncertain. In germline, CDR1 is MNHEY, CDR2 SVGAGI. CDR3 length: 13 amino acids. The V and J ends lost 6 bases and 5 bases respectively, with 11 bases between them. The CDR3 is CASRKTSNNEQFF. The CDR3 region has the DNA TGTGCCAGCAGGAAGACAAGCAACAATGAGCAGTTCTTC.

The rearrangement uses TRBV11-2 and TRBJ2-7; 7 nucleotides line up with TRBD1. From germline, CDR1 is SGHAT and CDR2 FQNNGV. Trimming at V came to 5 bases and at J to 7 bases, leaving 5 bases not matched to a gene. The CDR3 contains 12 residues. CDR3 DNA sequence: TGTGCCAGCAGCCACTCAGGGGGTGAGCAGTACTTC. Translated, it gives CASSHSGGEQYF.

This clone was picked up one time. The V call is TRBV18, the J call TRBJ2-3; D is uncertain. Germline V gene data show CDR1 as KGHSH and CDR2 as LQKENI. The V and J ends lost 3 bases and 2 bases respectively, with 12 bases between them. The CDR3 has 15 residues. CDR3 bases: TGTGCCAGCTCACCGTACGGCAGGTCCACAGATACGCAGTATTTT. This encodes CASSPYGRSTDTQYF.

The V and J genes are TRBV18 and TRBJ2-5, with TRBD2 identical over 10 bases. Gene TRBJ2-7 matches the end of the DNA better, so the J call may be wrong. Per germline, CDR1 KGHSH and CDR2 LQKENI. The CDR3 is 15 amino acids. The CDR3 loop reads CASFTASGSSYEQYF. The CDR3 DNA is TGTGCCAGCTTCACAGCTAGCGGGAGCTCCTACGAGCAGTACTTC.

This chain uses TRBV5-8 with TRBJ1-1; a possible D gene is TRBD1 (5 bases). This CDR3 region has 17 residues. Looked up from germline, CDR1 is SGHTS and CDR2 is YDEGEE. V lost 3 bases, J lost 0 bases, and 18 bases lay in between. The CDR3 sequence: CASSYRIRAGMNTEAFF. The CDR3 nucleotides read TGTGCCAGCAGCTATCGGATCCGAGCAGGGATGAACACTGAAGCTTTCTTT.